This TCR beta chain was obtained from a study of blood T cell repertoires in COVID-19. About the study: Some COVID-19 samples were acute and others convalescent; all came from the United States, Italy and Spain. PBMCs, B-cell-depleted T cells, or T cells provided the cDNA or gDNA that made up the material.

Germline V gene sequence: CDR1 SGHRS, CDR2 YFSETQ. J was trimmed by 1 base and V by 5 bases; bases with no gene match: 8. The CDR3 has 16 residues. Per the original data handling: Estimates of nucleated cell counts were drawn from the amplification of reference gene primers. The repertoire was sequenced with immunoSEQ multiplex PCR; TCRdb's copy has only in-frame clones and lacks some. D and trimming were read from the DNA, whereas the V and J calls and clone size are those reported in that table. The sample lists more than 13,000 clones, 70% to 90% seen once, with approximately 2.5% in the top ten. The material sequenced was peripheral blood. The chain has TRBV5-1 and TRBJ2-3; TRBD1 agrees at 9 bases. This receptor was identified in a woman between 70 and 85 years old in a cohort sampled during active or convalescent COVID-19. CDR3 protein: CASSPRGDRGTDTQYF. DNA of the CDR3: TGCGCCAGCAGTCCGAGGGGGGACAGGGGCACAGATACGCAGTATTTT.